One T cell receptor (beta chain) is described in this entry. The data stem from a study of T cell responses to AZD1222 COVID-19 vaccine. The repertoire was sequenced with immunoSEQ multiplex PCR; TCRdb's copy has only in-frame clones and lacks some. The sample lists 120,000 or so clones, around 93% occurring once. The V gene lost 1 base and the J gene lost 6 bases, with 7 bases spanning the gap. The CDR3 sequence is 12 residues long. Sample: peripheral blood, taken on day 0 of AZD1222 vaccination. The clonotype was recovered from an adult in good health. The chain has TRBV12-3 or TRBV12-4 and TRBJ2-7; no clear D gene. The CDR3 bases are TGTGCCAGCAGTTTAGAGCACTCCGAGCAGTACTTC. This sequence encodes CASSLEHSEQYF.